One and the same sample provided the 17 T cell receptor beta chains below, sequenced in a study of blood T cell repertoires in COVID-19. Sequencing was performed with immunoSEQ multiplex PCR; in TCRdb, only in-frame clones are kept and a portion is missing. In the table there are approximately 400,000 clones, 87% of which are singletons. Sequencing input: PBMCs or T cells enriched from blood (not recorded which). The receptors come from a man aged 25 to 40 who had recovered from COVID-19.

In this sample, this clone turned up once. The rearrangement uses TRBV10-3 and TRBJ1-6; 8 bases are shared with TRBD1. Looked up from germline, CDR1 is ENHRY and CDR2 is SYGVKD. V lost 6 bases, J lost 9 bases, and 7 bases stayed unmatched. CDR3 length equals 14 residues. Here the CDR3 DNA reads TGTGCCATCAGCGTGGGACAGGACGGTTCACCCCTCCACTTT. Protein: CAISVGQDGSPLHF.

The CDR3, as DNA: TGCGCCAGCAGCGCACAGGGGGGCTCTAGCACAGATACGCAGTATTTT. It encodes CASSAQGGSSTDTQYF. The chain carries TRBV5-1 and TRBJ2-3; 8 bases are a match to TRBD1. The CDR3 consists of 16 residues. The germline V gene encodes CDR1 SGHRS and CDR2 YFSETQ. V gave up 4 bases and J gave up 0 bases; unmatched junction bases: 7.

This chain links TRBV6-5 with TRBJ2-5; TRBD2 aligns across 9 bases. Trimming cost V 2 bases and J 2 bases; bases outside gene matches: 3. CDR3 size: 15 residues. Germline CDR1 MNHEY, CDR2 SVGAGI. The CDR3 DNA sequence: TGTGCCAGCAGTTACGGGGCGGGGGGGCAAGAGACCCAGTACTTC. Translation gives CASSYGAGGQETQYF.

The chain links TRBV5-1 to TRBJ2-5; 12 bases map to TRBD2. Germline CDR1 reads SGHRS; CDR2 reads YFSETQ. V lost 0 bases and J lost 5; bases outside the gene matches: 5. This CDR3 spans 16 amino acids. The CDR3 nucleotides are TGCGCCAGCAGCTTGGGAGGACTAGCGGGGCGGGAGACCCAGTACTTC. It translates to CASSLGGLAGRETQYF.

In DNA, the CDR3 is TGTGCCAGCAGCGCGGGGACCGACACTGAAGCTTTCTTT. Translated, it gives CASSAGTDTEAFF. V usage is TRBV5-5 and J usage is TRBJ1-1, with D possibly matching TRBD1 (5 bases). Germline assignment: CDR1 SGHKS and CDR2 YYEKEE (reference sequence). Between the trimmed V and J ends, which lost 4 bases and 3 bases, there was a span of 10 bases. The CDR3 sequence is 13 residues long.

This clone was seen once. The chain recombines TRBV6-2 or TRBV6-3 with TRBJ2-1; 7 bases are shared with TRBD1. Germline CDR1 reads MNHEY; CDR2 reads SVGEGT. After removal of 6 bases from V and 5 bases from J, the junction contained 13 bases not matched to a gene. There are 16 residues in the CDR3. The CDR3 loop is CASSEKRGRPHNEQFF. The CDR3 DNA follows: TGTGCCAGCAGCGAGAAGAGGGGGCGCCCTCACAATGAGCAGTTCTTC.

The rearrangement uses TRBV6-5 and TRBJ1-2, with D possibly matching TRBD1 (5 bases). The CDR3 is made up of 16 amino acids. The germline CDR1 and CDR2 sequences are MNHEY and SVGAGI. V lost 0 bases and J lost 5, with 16 bases in between. The DNA for the CDR3 is TGTGCCAGCAGTTACTCGGTCTTAACAGGCGGTTATGGCTACACCTTC. It translates to CASSYSVLTGGYGYTF.

This clone has a single count. The rearrangement joins TRBV27 to TRBJ2-5; D perhaps matches TRBD2 (6 bases). The CDR3 runs 17 residues. The germline V gene encodes CDR1 MNHEY and CDR2 SMNVEV (reference sequence). V was shortened by 3 bases and J by 3 bases, with 20 bases between the two germline ends. CDR3 nucleotides: TGTGCCAGCAGTTTCGGGGCAGGCGGGATTAAAAAAGAGACCCAGTACTTC. It specifies CASSFGAGGIKKETQYF.

CDR3 coding DNA: TGTGCCAGCAGCCGAGACAGAGCCAAAAACATTCAGTACTTC. Translating it yields CASSRDRAKNIQYF. The rearrangement links TRBV3-1 (or the pseudogene TRBV3-2) to TRBJ2-4; D may be TRBD1 (5 bases). The ends were cut back, 4 bases at V and 0 bases at J, with 7 bases in the middle. Looked up from germline, CDR1 is LGHDT and CDR2 is YNNKEL (reference sequence). This CDR3 is built from 14 residues.

The CDR3 coding sequence is TGCAGCGTTGAAGACAGCCGGGGGGGCATCGATGGCTACACCTTC. This codes for CSVEDSRGGIDGYTF. The V call is TRBV29-1, the J call TRBJ1-2, with a tentative D call TRBD1 (6 bases). V dropped 0 bases and J dropped 6 bases, with 17 bases sitting between them. Germline V gene data show CDR1 as SQVTM and CDR2 as ANQGSEA. The length of the CDR3 is 15 residues.

This clone appeared a few times. The rearrangement uses TRBV6-2 or TRBV6-3 and TRBJ1-4; perhaps TRBD1 as D (5 bases). Trimming removed 6 bases at V and 8 bases at J, with 13 bases between. Germline CDR1 is MNHEY and CDR2 is SVGEGT. The CDR3 covers 13 residues. CDR3 sequence reads: CASSGALVEKLFF. The DNA for the CDR3 is TGTGCCAGCAGCGGGGCGCTCGTAGAAAAACTGTTTTTT.

CDR3 region: CASSAGFSAGNSPLHF. For the CDR3, the DNA is TGTGCCAGCAGTGCGGGATTTTCCGCCGGCAATTCACCCCTCCACTTT. The chain links TRBV25-1 to TRBJ1-6; no reliable D call. The V end lost 4 bases, the J end lost 7 bases, and 17 bases lay between the germline ends. The CDR3 runs to 16 residues. The V gene's germline CDR1 is MGHDK and CDR2 SYGVNS.

J is TRBJ1-1 and V is TRBV19, with D uncertain. V was clipped by 6 bases and J by 0 bases, with 8 bases between them. The CDR3 runs to 13 residues. Germline values: CDR1 LNHDA, CDR2 SQIVND (reference sequence). The CDR3 sequence: CASSDNLNTEAFF. Written as DNA, the CDR3 is TGTGCCAGTAGCGACAACCTGAACACTGAAGCTTTCTTT.

Here the CDR3 DNA reads TGTGCCAGCAGTGGACATCGGGACAGGGTATGGAACGAGCAGTACTTC. Its translation is CASSGHRDRVWNEQYF. The chain employs TRBV2 and TRBJ2-7, with 9 bases lining up with TRBD1. V lost 4 bases, J lost 5 bases, and 12 bases stayed unmatched. The CDR3 sequence is 16 residues long. Per the germline V gene, CDR1 is SNHLY and CDR2 is FYNNEI.

The genes are TRBV18 and TRBJ2-3; no firm D call. Germline assignment: CDR1 KGHSH and CDR2 LQKENI. This CDR3 region has 13 residues. V lost 5 bases and J lost 0, with 6 bases in between. The CDR3 nucleotides are TGTGCCAGCTCATCGACTAGCACAGATACGCAGTATTTT. As protein: CASSSTSTDTQYF.

This clone was found once. The chain links TRBV19 to TRBJ2-5, with D possibly matching TRBD1 (8 bases). The CDR3 contains 14 residues. V lost 6 bases and J lost 5, with 16 bases in between. Germline CDR1 is LNHDA and CDR2 is SQIVND (reference sequence). CDR3 region: CASSPSGQGETQYF. As DNA, the CDR3 is TGTGCCAGTAGCCCTAGCGGACAGGGCGAGACCCAGTACTTC.

The chain couples TRBV6-2 or TRBV6-3 to TRBJ2-7; 10 bases map to TRBD2. V was clipped by 2 bases and J by 3 bases; unmatched bases: 4. This CDR3 contains 15 residues. CDR1 is MNHEY, CDR2 SVGEGT, per germline. The CDR3 reads CASSYGTSVIYEQYF. The CDR3 DNA sequence: TGTGCCAGCAGTTACGGGACTAGCGTCATCTACGAGCAGTACTTC.